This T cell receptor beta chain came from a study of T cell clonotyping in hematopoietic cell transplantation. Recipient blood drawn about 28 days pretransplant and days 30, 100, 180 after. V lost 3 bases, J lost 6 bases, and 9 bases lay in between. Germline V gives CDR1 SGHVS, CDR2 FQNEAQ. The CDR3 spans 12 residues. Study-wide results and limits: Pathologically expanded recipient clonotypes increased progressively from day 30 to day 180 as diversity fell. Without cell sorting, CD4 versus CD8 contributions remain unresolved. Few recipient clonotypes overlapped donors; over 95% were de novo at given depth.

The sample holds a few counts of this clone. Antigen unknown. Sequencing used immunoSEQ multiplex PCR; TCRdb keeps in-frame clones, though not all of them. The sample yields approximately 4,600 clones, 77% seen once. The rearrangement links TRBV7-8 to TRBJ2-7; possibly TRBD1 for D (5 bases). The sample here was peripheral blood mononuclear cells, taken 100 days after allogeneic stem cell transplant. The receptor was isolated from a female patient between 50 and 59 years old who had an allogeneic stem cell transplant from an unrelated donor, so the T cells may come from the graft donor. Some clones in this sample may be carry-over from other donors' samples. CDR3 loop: CASSFRQREQYF. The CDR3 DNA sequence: TGTGCCAGCAGCTTCCGACAGCGCGAGCAGTACTTC. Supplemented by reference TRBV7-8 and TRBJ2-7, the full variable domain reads GAGVSQSPRYKVAKRGQDVALRCDPISGHVSLFWYQQALGQGPEFLTYFQNEAQLDKSGLPSDRFFAERPEGSVSTLKIQRTQQEDSAVYLCASSFRQREQYFGPGTRLTVT.